A selection of T cell receptor beta chains follows, all from one sample in a study of OX40 agonist ivuxolimab in advanced cancers. Only in-frame clones appear in the TCRdb table, and some are missing; sequencing was by immunoSEQ multiplex PCR. This sample yields around 77,000 clones, of which over 75% are seen a single time; 0.65% to 0.8% belongs to the top ten. Here the sequenced sample was CD4+ or CD8+ T cells sorted from blood, taken in a trial of the OX40 agonist ivuxolimab. Source of these receptors: an adult with an advanced solid tumor such as melanoma, head and neck, liver or kidney cancer. The CDR3 runs from the conserved cysteine through the conserved F or W. The D gene is left open where the match is weak. Some rows mark clone size as missing; the rest say once, few, many or name a class of expanded clone.

d_gene,abundance,v_gene,j_gene,CDR3aa,CDR3nt
-,-,TRBV6-5,TRBJ1-2,CASSYSQDYYGYTF,TGTGCCAGCAGTTACTCTCAGGATTACTATGGCTACACCTTC
-,-,TRBV23-1,TRBJ2-7,CASSPLRVVTGEPSYEQYF,TGCGCCAGCAGTCCCCTGAGGGTCGTTACAGGCGAACCCTCCTACGAGCAGTACTTC
-,-,TRBV6-5,TRBJ1-2,CASSRLLGYGYTF,TGTGCCAGCAGTCGACTCTTAGGATATGGCTACACCTTC
TRBD1,once,TRBV5-1,TRBJ2-7,CASSLLSGGTYEQYF,TGCGCCAGCAGCTTGTTGTCAGGGGGCACCTACGAGCAGTACTTC
-,-,TRBV7-2,TRBJ2-3,CASSDRTSTDTQYF,TGTGCCAGCAGCGACCGCACTAGCACAGATACGCAGTATTTT
TRBD1,-,TRBV5-5,TRBJ1-1,CASGMTGLNTEAFF,TGTGCCAGCGGCATGACAGGGTTGAACACTGAAGCTTTCTTT
TRBD2,-,TRBV5-5,TRBJ2-7,CASSPDGLATYEQYF,TGTGCCAGCAGCCCGGACGGACTAGCGACCTACGAGCAGTACTTC
-,-,TRBV9,TRBJ1-2,CASSPLEGGAYGYTF,TGTGCCAGCAGCCCTCTGGAGGGGGGGGCCTATGGCTACACCTTC
TRBD2,-,TRBV6-5,TRBJ2-7,CASTAAGGEQYF,TGTGCCAGCACCGCGGCGGGGGGCGAGCAGTACTTC
TRBD1,-,TRBV30,TRBJ1-2,CAGHRGSEGYTF,TGTGCCGGCCACAGGGGATCGGAGGGCTACACCTTC
-,-,TRBV5-1,TRBJ2-3,CASSSRQLSFGDTQYF,TGCGCCAGCAGCTCCCGACAGTTGTCTTTTGGGGATACGCAGTATTTT
-,-,TRBV18,TRBJ1-5,CASSPRATHQPQHF,TGTGCCAGCTCACCACGGGCCACACATCAGCCCCAGCATTTT
-,-,TRBV7-9,TRBJ2-5,CASSPHDQETQYF,TGTGCCAGCAGCCCCCATGACCAAGAGACCCAGTACTTC
-,-,TRBV7-2,TRBJ1-2,CASSFWVAGYTF,TGTGCCAGCAGCTTCTGGGTAGCCGGCTACACCTTC
-,-,TRBV7-8,TRBJ2-4,CASSLGFGTLGAIQYF,TGTGCCAGCAGCTTAGGTTTCGGGACCCTTGGGGCCATTCAGTACTTC
-,-,TRBV14,TRBJ1-1,CASSLGTNTEAFF,TGTGCCAGCAGCCTCGGCACGAACACTGAAGCTTTCTTT
-,-,TRBV5-1,TRBJ2-7,CASSLWDTSYEQYF,TGCGCCAGCAGCTTGTGGGACACCTCCTACGAGCAGTACTTC
TRBD2,-,TRBV7-9,TRBJ2-3,CASSLVASGDTDTQYF,TGTGCCAGCAGCTTAGTGGCTAGCGGGGACACAGATACGCAGTATTTT
TRBD1,once,TRBV25-1,TRBJ2-5,CASSEGQGAGETQYF,TGTGCCAGCAGTGAGGGACAGGGGGCAGGAGAGACCCAGTACTTC
-,-,TRBV6-5,TRBJ1-6,CASSRGGYNSPLHF,TGTGCCAGCAGCCGAGGGGGCTATAATTCACCCCTCCACTTT
-,-,TRBV6-1,TRBJ2-3,CASSETGEVDTQYF,TGTGCCAGCAGTGAAACAGGGGAGGTAGATACGCAGTATTTT
TRBD2,-,TRBV10-3,TRBJ2-5,CAIRGLAGGQETQYF,TGTGCCATCAGGGGACTAGCGGGGGGCCAAGAGACCCAGTACTTC
-,-,TRBV5-6,TRBJ1-3,CASSRERRGGNTIYF,TGTGCCAGCAGTCGGGAGCGAAGGGGTGGAAACACCATATATTTT
TRBD2,-,TRBV5-1,TRBJ2-1,CASSTQLAGGYNEQFF,TGCGCCAGCAGCACCCAACTAGCGGGGGGTTACAATGAGCAGTTCTTC
-,few,TRBV7-7,TRBJ2-5,CASSGGETQYF,TGTGCCAGCAGCGGGGGGGAGACCCAGTACTTC
TRBD1,-,TRBV11-2,TRBJ2-3,CASSLQGQNTDTQYF,TGTGCCAGCAGCTTACAGGGACAGAACACAGATACGCAGTATTTT
-,-,TRBV7-8,TRBJ2-5,CASSFPRQETQYF,TGTGCCAGCAGCTTCCCCCGTCAAGAGACCCAGTACTTC
TRBD1,-,TRBV7-3,TRBJ1-2,CASSSAGTGGKIGYTF,TGTGCCAGCAGCTCGGCCGGGACAGGGGGCAAGATAGGCTACACCTTC
-,-,TRBV7-2,TRBJ2-1,CASSLERLEGNEQFF,TGTGCCAGCAGCTTAGAGAGATTGGAGGGCAATGAGCAGTTCTTC
-,-,TRBV18,TRBJ1-3,CASSPQGPGNTIYF,TGTGCCAGCTCACCACAGGGGCCTGGAAACACCATATATTTT
-,once,TRBV5-5,TRBJ2-7,CASSLVQETTYEQYF,TGTGCCAGCAGCTTGGTTCAGGAAACAACCTACGAGCAGTACTTC
-,-,TRBV19,TRBJ2-1,CASSDAGLGGNEQFF,TGTGCCAGTAGCGATGCGGGGCTGGGGGGCAATGAGCAGTTCTTC
-,-,TRBV5-1,TRBJ2-1,CASSLGTRGNEQFF,TGCGCCAGCAGCTTAGGGACCCGGGGGAATGAGCAGTTCTTC
-,few,TRBV29-1,TRBJ1-1,CSVSISSEAFF,TGCAGCGTCAGTATCTCGAGTGAAGCTTTCTTT
-,few,TRBV2,TRBJ1-4,CASRVQGGGEKLFF,TGTGCCAGCAGAGTACAGGGAGGGGGTGAAAAACTGTTTTTT
-,-,TRBV6-1,TRBJ1-6,CASSEAGGNSPLHF,TGTGCCAGCAGTGAAGCGGGGGGTAATTCACCCCTCCACTTT
-,-,TRBV7-2,TRBJ2-5,CASSPRLGRETQYF,TGTGCCAGCAGCCCTCGGCTGGGCCGGGAGACCCAGTACTTC
-,-,TRBV6-6,TRBJ2-5,CASSYSGGDETQYF,TGTGCCAGCAGTTACTCTGGAGGGGACGAGACCCAGTACTTC
-,once,TRBV6-5,TRBJ1-6,CASSYSGTEDRGPLHF,TGTGCCAGCAGTTACTCCGGGACGGAGGATCGGGGACCCCTCCACTTT
TRBD1,-,TRBV7-2,TRBJ2-4,CASSFLGQEKNIQYF,TGTGCCAGCAGCTTCTTGGGACAGGAAAAAAACATTCAGTACTTC
TRBD1,-,TRBV5-8,TRBJ1-4,CASSLDQGAYYEKLFF,TGTGCCAGCAGCTTAGACCAGGGGGCGTATTATGAAAAACTGTTTTTT
TRBD1,-,TRBV30,TRBJ2-7,CAWKGGASSYEQYF,TGTGCCTGGAAAGGGGGCGCGAGCTCCTACGAGCAGTACTTC
-,-,TRBV7-2,TRBJ1-2,CASSKQGGGYTF,TGTGCCAGCAGCAAACAGGGTGGTGGCTACACCTTC
TRBD1,few,TRBV6-1,TRBJ1-2,CASSEAGRGRQGYTF,TGTGCCAGCAGTGAAGCTGGCAGGGGGCGTCAGGGCTACACCTTC
TRBD1,once,TRBV6-5,TRBJ2-3,CASSYSGGTGADTQYF,TGTGCCAGCAGTTACTCGGGGGGGACAGGGGCAGATACGCAGTATTTT
TRBD1,-,TRBV4-3,TRBJ2-7,CASSAGTGGYEQYF,TGCGCCAGCAGCGCCGGGACAGGGGGCTACGAGCAGTACTTC
-,-,TRBV7-2,TRBJ1-6,CASTVYRADNSPLHF,TGTGCCAGCACCGTTTACAGGGCCGATAATTCACCCCTCCACTTT
-,-,TRBV4-3,TRBJ1-6,CASSQGGSSYNSPLHF,TGCGCCAGCAGCCAAGGGGGGAGCTCCTATAATTCACCCCTCCACTTT
-,-,TRBV19,TRBJ2-5,CASSIQGFSQETQYF,TGTGCCAGTAGTATACAAGGGTTCTCCCAAGAGACCCAGTACTTC
TRBD2,-,TRBV14,TRBJ2-7,CASSQDNRGLAGRSYEQYF,TGTGCCAGCAGCCAAGATAATAGAGGACTAGCGGGACGCTCCTACGAGCAGTACTTC
TRBD1,-,TRBV19,TRBJ1-3,CASTETGSGNTIYF,TGTGCCAGTACCGAGACAGGGTCTGGAAACACCATATATTTT
-,-,TRBV21-1,TRBJ1-2,CAPGRVNYGYTF,TGTGCCCCCGGGAGGGTTAACTATGGCTACACCTTC
TRBD2,few,TRBV18,TRBJ2-4,CASSPGGVTKNIQYF,TGTGCCAGCTCACCAGGGGGGGTCACCAAAAACATTCAGTACTTC
TRBD1,-,TRBV27,TRBJ1-5,CASSLRSGTGFQPQHF,TGTGCCAGCAGCCTCCGCTCCGGGACAGGGTTCCAGCCCCAGCATTTT
TRBD1,-,TRBV5-1,TRBJ1-3,CASSLLPGQGSLSGNTIYF,TGCGCCAGCAGCTTGCTTCCGGGACAGGGAAGCCTCTCTGGAAACACCATATATTTT
-,-,TRBV29-1,TRBJ1-5,CSVVGGSNQPQHF,TGCAGCGTCGTAGGGGGGAGCAATCAGCCCCAGCATTTT
-,-,TRBV2,TRBJ2-4,CASTPTRQGVLAKNIQYF,TGTGCCAGCACCCCCACCAGGCAAGGGGTCCTAGCCAAAAACATTCAGTACTTC
-,-,TRBV2,TRBJ2-7,CASKPRPQGWRSYEQYF,TGTGCCAGCAAACCCCGACCCCAGGGCTGGAGATCCTACGAGCAGTACTTC
-,-,TRBV7-3,TRBJ2-2,CASSLRGGHPGELFF,TGTGCCAGCAGCTTAAGGGGGGGACACCCCGGGGAGCTGTTTTTT
-,once,TRBV19,TRBJ2-6,CASSIDSPLQFSGANVLTF,TGTGCCAGTAGTATAGATTCTCCGCTGCAATTCTCTGGGGCCAACGTCCTGACTTTC